This entry lists 25 T cell receptor beta chains sequenced from one sample in a study of shared clonotypes between healthy human individuals (dated by TCRdb to between 2020 and 2021). Library prep was done by the immunoSEQ multiplex PCR assay. TCRdb re-hosts the immuneACCESS table, in-frame sequences only. Its copies lack some clones; in the studies checked, an unresolved V gene accounts for under half of them, and the cause for the rest is not known. The sample data list 730,000 or so clones, and 55% to 75% of these were observed just once. Together, the top ten hold under 2% of the sample. The sequencing input was memory CD4+ T cells sorted from blood. The sample's cell subset or site label, decoded: CD45RA-negative fraction. These receptor sequences come from a woman aged 25 to 45 in good health.

V is TRBV27 and J is TRBJ1-5, with D possibly matching TRBD1 (5 bases). Trimming pared 5 bases from V and 0 bases from J, leaving 17 bases between. This CDR3 has 17 residues. Germline V gene data show CDR1 as MNHEY and CDR2 as SMNVEV (reference sequence). The DNA for the CDR3 is TGTGCCAGCAGTCCCCGGGGGGGTTGGGGTAGCAATCAGCCCCAGCATTTT. Protein sequence: CASSPRGGWGSNQPQHF.

The chain joins TRBV10-3 to TRBJ1-1, with D possibly matching TRBD1 (6 bases). This CDR3 has 12 amino acids. V was trimmed by 5 bases and J by 4 bases, leaving 8 bases between them. Germline V lookup: CDR1 ENHRY, CDR2 SYGVKD. CDR3 region: CAISKQGTEAFF. CDR3 DNA sequence: TGTGCCATCAGTAAACAGGGCACTGAAGCTTTCTTT.

This rearrangement joins TRBV7-2 to TRBJ2-1, with D maybe TRBD2 (5 bases). This CDR3 spans 13 amino acids. Germline assignment: CDR1 SGHTA and CDR2 FQGNSA. V was pared by 6 bases and J by 12 bases, with 18 bases between. CDR3 bases: TGTGCCAGCAGGGGTCCGGGAAGACGGACGCAGTTCTTC. It yields the protein CASRGPGRRTQFF.

V gene TRBV4-1 combines with J gene TRBJ1-1, with D perhaps TRBD1 (5 bases). V dropped 4 bases and J dropped 0 bases, with 12 bases sitting between them. The CDR3 has 15 amino acids. Germline CDR1 is MGHRA and CDR2 is YSYEKL. The CDR3: CASSPSTALNTEAFF. CDR3 nucleotide sequence: TGCGCCAGCAGCCCTTCGACAGCTTTGAACACTGAAGCTTTCTTT.

The chain's CDR3 is CASSRRGRETQYF. The CDR3 DNA follows: TGTGCCAGCAGCCGCCGGGGGAGAGAGACCCAGTACTTC. V is TRBV11-2 and J is TRBJ2-5; D is possibly TRBD2 (6 bases). Germline-derived CDR1 and CDR2 are SGHAT and FQNNGV. V lost 5 bases and J 4 bases, leaving 11 bases between the germline ends. The CDR3 sequence is 13 residues long.

V usage is TRBV28 and J usage is TRBJ1-1; tentative D call: TRBD1 (5 bases). CDR1 MDHEN and CDR2 SYDVKM come from the germline V gene. V was cut by 5 bases and J by 6 bases, with 16 bases left in between. CDR3 length equals 14 residues. The CDR3 bases are TGTGCCAGCAGTCGAGGCGGAGGGGCCTCTGAAGCTTTCTTT. It yields the protein CASSRGGGASEAFF.

The chain recombines TRBV7-2 with TRBJ2-1; D ambiguous. The germline V gene has CDR1 SGHTA and CDR2 FQGNSA. The CDR3 covers 13 residues. V was pared by 5 bases and J by 8 bases, with 13 bases between. The CDR3 protein is CASSVGGLDEQFF. CDR3 sequence (DNA): TGTGCCAGCAGCGTTGGTGGGCTGGATGAGCAGTTCTTC. Based on the CDR3 plus reference TRBV7-2 and TRBJ2-1, the full variable domain is GAGVSQSPSNKVTEKGKDVELRCDPISGHTALYWYRQSLGQGLEFLIYFQGNSAPDKSGLPSDRFSAERTGGSVSTLTIQRTQQEDSAVYLCASSVGGLDEQFFGPGTRLTVL.

The chain uses TRBV7-8 and TRBJ2-3; D gene ambiguous. CDR1 is SGHVS and CDR2 is FQNEAQ in the germline V gene. The CDR3 sequence is 12 residues long. V shed 5 bases and J shed 2 bases, with 5 bases lying between them. CDR3 sequence (DNA): TGTGCCAGCAGCATTACCACAGATACGCAGTATTTT. It translates to CASSITTDTQYF.

This chain connects TRBV4-2 to TRBJ2-7; D unresolved. This CDR3 comprises 14 residues. V dropped 0 bases and J dropped 2 bases, with 8 bases sitting between them. From germline, CDR1 is LGHNA and CDR2 YNFKEQ. The DNA for the CDR3 is TGTGCCAGCAGCCAAGATCTGGGCCCCTACGAGCAGTACTTC. Amino acids: CASSQDLGPYEQYF.

The chain is built from TRBV10-1 and TRBJ2-2; possibly TRBD2 for D (5 bases). Deletions cut 3 bases from V and 5 bases from J, with 10 bases between. CDR3 length: 14 amino acids. Germline CDR1 is WNHNN and CDR2 is SYGVQD (reference sequence). CDR3 sequence: CASSDPAGTGELFF. In DNA, the CDR3 is TGCGCCAGCAGTGATCCCGCGGGTACCGGGGAGCTGTTTTTT.

This chain uses TRBV5-5 with TRBJ2-7; D might be TRBD1 (5 bases). In germline, CDR1 is SGHKS, CDR2 YYEKEE (reference sequence). This CDR3 has 14 residues. The ends were cut back, 4 bases at V and 1 base at J, with 12 bases in the middle. The chain's CDR3 is CASSVTVTSYEQYF. CDR3 sequence (DNA): TGTGCCAGCAGCGTGACAGTGACTTCCTACGAGCAGTACTTC.

The table lists this clone with a few counts. The V call is TRBV5-1, the J call TRBJ2-2; 7 positions match TRBD2. Per germline, CDR1 SGHRS and CDR2 YFSETQ. This CDR3 contains 14 residues. V shed 2 bases, J shed 6 bases, and the junction held 4 bases outside the gene matches. The CDR3 sequence is CASSFAGVAGELFF. The CDR3 region has the DNA TGCGCCAGCAGCTTTGCGGGAGTCGCCGGGGAGCTGTTTTTT.

Only a few counts were recorded for this clone. The gene calls are TRBV2 and TRBJ2-2; 7 bases are shared with TRBD2. This CDR3 has 14 residues. The J segment lost 4 bases and the V segment lost 7 bases, leaving 6 bases of the junction unmatched. Germline V gene lookup returns CDR1 SNHLY and CDR2 FYNNEI. This CDR3 is CASTGLEGTGELFF. CDR3 coding DNA: TGTGCCAGCACTGGACTAGAGGGCACCGGGGAGCTGTTTTTT.

The CDR3 DNA reads as TGTGCCAGTAGCCCTCTCGGGGGGGGCAATCAGCCCCAGCATTTT. This codes for CASSPLGGGNQPQHF. The chain joins TRBV19 to TRBJ1-5; possibly TRBD1 for D (5 bases). CDR1 is LNHDA, CDR2 SQIVND, per germline (reference sequence). This CDR3 spans 15 amino acids. V lost 6 bases and J 2 bases, leaving 14 bases between the germline ends.

In its sample, this clone was seen once. The chain uses TRBV20-1 and TRBJ1-2; no definite D call. V lost 1 base to trimming and J lost 11 bases, with 11 bases between them. The CDR3 has 11 residues. In germline, CDR1 is DFQATT, CDR2 SNEGSKA (reference sequence). The CDR3 sequence: CSARVKEDYTF. CDR3 nucleotide sequence: TGCAGTGCTAGAGTTAAGGAAGATTACACCTTC.

This clone showed up many times. This sequence joins TRBV2 and TRBJ2-5, with D uncertain. Trimming took off 3 bases at V and 3 bases at J, with 23 bases between the two ends. Germline V gene lookup returns CDR1 SNHLY and CDR2 FYNNEI. The CDR3 consists of 18 residues. The CDR3 DNA reads TGTGCCAGCAGTGATGTATCCTGGGCGCGGTCGGAAGAAGAGACCCAGTACTTC. Protein product: CASSDVSWARSEEETQYF.

This clone has a handful of counts. V gene TRBV7-9 combines with J gene TRBJ2-7, with D perhaps matching TRBD2 (5 bases). This CDR3 contains 12 residues. Trimming pared 3 bases from V and 12 bases from J, leaving 15 bases between. Germline loops: CDR1 SEHNR, CDR2 FQNEAQ (reference sequence). The CDR3 DNA is TGTGCCAGCAGCTTCGAAGACCGTCTAGCGTACTTC. Translating gives CASSFEDRLAYF.

The chain employs TRBV19 and TRBJ2-7; 7 nucleotides line up with TRBD1. Looked up from germline, CDR1 is LNHDA and CDR2 is SQIVND (reference sequence). The CDR3 extends over 11 amino acids. J was trimmed by 2 bases and V by 10 bases; bases with no gene match: 2. DNA of the CDR3: TGTGCCACGGGACAGCCCTACGAGCAGTACTTC. It translates to CATGQPYEQYF.

The chain is built from TRBV27 and TRBJ2-1; 9 bases are shared with TRBD2. Per the germline V gene, CDR1 is MNHEY and CDR2 is SMNVEV (reference sequence). This CDR3 has 16 residues. J lost 8 bases, V lost 2 bases, and 10 bases had no gene match. CDR3 coding DNA: TGTGCCAGCAGTTTAAGGGCGGGAGGGCCTTTCGATGAGCAGTTCTTC. Translation gives CASSLRAGGPFDEQFF.

This clone was observed once. V usage is TRBV28 and J usage is TRBJ2-7, with 7 nucleotides matching TRBD1. The CDR3 spans 16 residues. The V gene end was trimmed by 7 bases and the J gene end by 4 bases; junction bases not matched to a gene: 16. The germline CDR1 and CDR2 sequences are MDHEN and SYDVKM. The CDR3 loop is CASKSEGAPTRYEQYF. The CDR3 region has the DNA TGTGCCAGCAAAAGTGAGGGGGCGCCAACCAGATACGAGCAGTACTTC.

J is TRBJ2-7 and V is TRBV30, with D possibly called TRBD1 or TRBD2 (6 bases each). CDR3 length: 14 amino acids. Germline V gene sequence: CDR1 GTSNPN, CDR2 SVGIG (reference sequence). The V gene lost 2 bases and the J gene lost 0 bases, with 11 bases spanning the gap. The CDR3 region has the DNA TGTGCCTGGAGTCACGGGGGCCACTCCTACGAGCAGTACTTC. This encodes CAWSHGGHSYEQYF.

J is TRBJ2-7 and V is TRBV7-2; perhaps TRBD2 as D (5 bases). This CDR3 has 14 residues. Germline values: CDR1 SGHTA, CDR2 FQGNSA. V lost 5 bases and J lost 3, with 14 bases in between. In DNA form, the CDR3 reads TGTGCCAGCAGCGACCGGGGAAACTACTACGAGCAGTACTTC. As protein: CASSDRGNYYEQYF.

The chain combines TRBV4-1 with TRBJ2-6; no clear D gene. This CDR3 is built from 15 residues. Germline CDR1 reads MGHRA; CDR2 reads YSYEKL. Trimming removed 3 bases at V and 0 bases at J, with 6 bases between. In DNA form, the CDR3 reads TGCGCCAGCAGCCACGTCTACTCTGGGGCCAACGTCCTGACTTTC. Protein product: CASSHVYSGANVLTF.

The chain uses TRBV7-9 and TRBJ2-7, with D possibly being TRBD1 (6 bases). The V end lost 5 bases, the J end lost 3 bases, and 20 bases lay between the germline ends. The CDR3 consists of 16 residues. Germline assignment: CDR1 SEHNR and CDR2 FQNEAQ (reference sequence). Here the CDR3 DNA reads TGTGCCAGCAGCGTCGAGAGGTCCGGACAGAGCTACGAGCAGTACTTC. Translation: CASSVERSGQSYEQYF.

The chain links TRBV4-1 to TRBJ1-4; 8 bases map to TRBD1. This CDR3 region has 13 residues. With V trimmed by 0 bases and J by 15 bases, 6 bases remained unmatched. CDR1 and CDR2 (germline): MGHRA, YSYEKL. The CDR3 here is CASSQEGQGWMFF. In DNA, the CDR3 is TGCGCCAGCAGCCAAGAAGGACAGGGCTGGATGTTTTTT.